Each of the 10 T cell receptor beta chains below was sequenced from the same sample in a study of OX40 agonist ivuxolimab in advanced cancers. Generated by immunoSEQ multiplex PCR, the TCRdb table keeps only in-frame clones and is missing some. The table records fewer than 90,000 clones, over 85% of them present only once. The sample was CD4+ or CD8+ T cells sorted from blood, taken in a trial of the OX40 agonist ivuxolimab. These receptors were collected from an adult with an advanced solid tumor such as melanoma, head and neck, liver or kidney cancer.

Here the CDR3 reads CASSLIEGEDYGYTF. CDR3 nucleotides: TGTGCCAGCAGTTTAATCGAGGGGGAAGACTATGGCTACACCTTC. V usage is TRBV28 and J usage is TRBJ1-2, with a possible D match to TRBD1 (6 bases). V lost 2 bases to trimming and J lost 3 bases, with 13 bases between them. The germline V gene encodes CDR1 MDHEN and CDR2 SYDVKM. The CDR3 contains 15 residues.

The V gene is TRBV4-1, the J gene TRBJ2-7; D may be TRBD1 (5 bases). Trimming pared 4 bases from V and 2 bases from J, leaving 12 bases between. In germline, CDR1 is MGHRA, CDR2 YSYEKL. This CDR3 has 14 amino acids. The CDR3 DNA is TGCGCCAGCAGCCGAGCAGGGCGCCCCTACGAGCAGTACTTC. It yields the protein CASSRAGRPYEQYF.

V is TRBV28 and J is TRBJ2-5; tentatively, D is TRBD1 (5 bases). The germline CDR1 and CDR2 sequences are MDHEN and SYDVKM. This CDR3 is 13 amino acids long. Trimming stripped 3 bases from V and 5 bases from J, with 10 bases between. CDR3 sequence reads: CASSFARVETQYF. CDR3 sequence (DNA): TGTGCCAGCAGTTTCGCCAGGGTGGAGACCCAGTACTTC.

The V gene is TRBV5-1, the J gene TRBJ2-3, with 10 nucleotides matching TRBD2. V was clipped by 2 bases and J by 2 bases; unmatched bases: 11. The CDR3 covers 18 residues. Looked up from germline, CDR1 is SGHRS and CDR2 is YFSETQ. The CDR3 region is CASSFKRGGYPHTDTQYF. The CDR3 DNA follows: TGCGCCAGCAGCTTTAAGCGGGGGGGCTACCCACACACAGATACGCAGTATTTT.

V is TRBV4-3 and J is TRBJ1-5; the D is unclear. V lost 1 base and J lost 3, with 28 bases in between. Germline V gene lookup returns CDR1 LGHNA and CDR2 YSLEER. This CDR3 contains 21 residues. The CDR3 spells CASSQGNRHHRDVATNQPQHF. CDR3 DNA sequence: TGCGCCAGCAGCCAAGGAAACCGCCACCATCGAGACGTGGCCACCAATCAGCCCCAGCATTTT.

The sample holds one count of this clone. CDR3 DNA: TGCGCCACCGTACTAGCGGGGGCCACCCTACAGACTTACTCTGGGGCCAACGTCCTGACTTTC. Protein sequence: CATVLAGATLQTYSGANVLTF. The rearrangement uses TRBV23-1 and TRBJ2-6, with 11 positions matching TRBD2. TRBV23-1 is identified as an open reading frame with a role that is uncertain. J was trimmed by 0 bases and V by 10 bases; bases with no gene match: 20. The CDR3 runs to 21 residues.

The V gene is TRBV11-2, the J gene TRBJ2-5; D possibly matches TRBD1 or TRBD2 (7 bases each). CDR1 is SGHAT and CDR2 is FQNNGV in the germline V gene. The CDR3 totals 17 residues. The V gene lost 0 bases and the J gene lost 5 bases, with 19 bases spanning the gap. CDR3: CASSLDLGTAAGETQYF. DNA for the CDR3: TGTGCCAGCAGCTTAGATCTTGGGACAGCAGCGGGGGAGACCCAGTACTTC. The whole variable domain, filled in from reference TRBV11-2 and TRBJ2-5, reads EAGVAQSPRYKIIEKRQSVAFWCNPISGHATLYWYQQILGQGPKLLIQFQNNGVVDDSQLPKDRFSAERLKGVDSTLKIQPAKLEDSAVYLCASSLDLGTAAGETQYFGPGTRLLVL.

CDR3 nucleotides: TGTGCCAGCAGCTCCTCTAGCGGGAGAGAGACCCAGTACTTC. Translating it yields CASSSSSGRETQYF. The V call is TRBV7-9, the J call TRBJ2-5, with 10 bases matching TRBD2. Losses at the gene ends were 4 bases for V and 4 bases for J; bases not matched to a gene: 3. The CDR3 length is 14 residues. Germline loops: CDR1 SEHNR, CDR2 FQNEAQ (reference sequence).

V is TRBV7-8 and J is TRBJ2-3; 8 positions agree with TRBD2. There are 15 residues in the CDR3. V dropped 5 bases and J dropped 0; count of bases not matched to a gene: 4. Germline V gives CDR1 SGHVS, CDR2 FQNEAQ. The CDR3 reads CASSLPSGSTDTQYF. The DNA of the CDR3 is TGTGCCAGCAGCCTACCTAGCGGGAGCACAGATACGCAGTATTTT. The whole variable domain, filled in from reference TRBV7-8 and TRBJ2-3, reads GAGVSQSPRYKVAKRGQDVALRCDPISGHVSLFWYQQALGQGPEFLTYFQNEAQLDKSGLPSDRFFAERPEGSVSTLKIQRTQQEDSAVYLCASSLPSGSTDTQYFGPGTRLTVL.

This chain connects TRBV13 to TRBJ1-2, with TRBD1 as a possible D gene (6 bases). Germline CDR1 is PRHDT and CDR2 is FYEKMQ (reference sequence). Trimming pared 5 bases from V and 7 bases from J, leaving 17 bases between. The CDR3 loop spans 14 amino acids. In nucleotides, the CDR3 is TGTGCCAGCAGCACACAGGGAAGAGTTGGTGGCTACACCTTC. Translation: CASSTQGRVGGYTF.